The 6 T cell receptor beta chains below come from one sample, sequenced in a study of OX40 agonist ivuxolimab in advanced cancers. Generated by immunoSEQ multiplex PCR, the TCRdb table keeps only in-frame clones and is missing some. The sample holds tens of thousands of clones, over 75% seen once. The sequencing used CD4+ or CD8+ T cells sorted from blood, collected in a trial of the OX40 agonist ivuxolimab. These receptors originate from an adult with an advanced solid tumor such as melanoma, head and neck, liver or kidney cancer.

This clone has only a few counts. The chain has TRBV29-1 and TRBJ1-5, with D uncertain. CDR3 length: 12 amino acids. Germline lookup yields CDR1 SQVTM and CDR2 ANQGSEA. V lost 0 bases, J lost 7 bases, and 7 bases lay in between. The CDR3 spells CSVEDPGQPQHF. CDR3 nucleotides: TGCAGCGTTGAAGATCCGGGACAGCCCCAGCATTTT.

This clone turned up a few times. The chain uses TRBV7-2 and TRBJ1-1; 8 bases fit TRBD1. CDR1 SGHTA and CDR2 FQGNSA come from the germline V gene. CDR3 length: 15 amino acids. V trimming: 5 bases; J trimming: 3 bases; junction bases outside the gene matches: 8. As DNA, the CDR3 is TGTGCCAGCAGCCGGGGACAGGAACAATACACTGAAGCTTTCTTT. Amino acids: CASSRGQEQYTEAFF.

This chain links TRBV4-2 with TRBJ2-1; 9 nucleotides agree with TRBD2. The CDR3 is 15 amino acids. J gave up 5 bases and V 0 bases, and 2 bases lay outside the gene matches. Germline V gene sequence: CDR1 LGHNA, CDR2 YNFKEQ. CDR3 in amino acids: CASSQEGTSHNEQFF. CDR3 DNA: TGTGCCAGCAGCCAAGAAGGGACTAGCCACAATGAGCAGTTCTTC.

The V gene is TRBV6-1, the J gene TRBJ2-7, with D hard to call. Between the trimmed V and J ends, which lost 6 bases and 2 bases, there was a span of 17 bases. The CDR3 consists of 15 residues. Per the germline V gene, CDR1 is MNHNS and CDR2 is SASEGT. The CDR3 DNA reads TGTGCCAGCAGCGGAACTGACGGATTCGCCTACGAGCAGTACTTC. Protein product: CASSGTDGFAYEQYF.

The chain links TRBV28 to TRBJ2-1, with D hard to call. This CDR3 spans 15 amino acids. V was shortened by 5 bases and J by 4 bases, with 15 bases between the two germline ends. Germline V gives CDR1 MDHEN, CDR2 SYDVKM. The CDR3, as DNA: TGTGCCAGCAGTGAACGAACAGCAGAGTACAATGAGCAGTTCTTC. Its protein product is CASSERTAEYNEQFF.

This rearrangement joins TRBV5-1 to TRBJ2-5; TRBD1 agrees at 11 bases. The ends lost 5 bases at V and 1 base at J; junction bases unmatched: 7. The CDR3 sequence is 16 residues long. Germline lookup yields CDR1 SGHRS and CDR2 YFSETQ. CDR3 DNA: TGCGCCAGCAGTTCCGGACAGGGGGCGATCCAAGAGACCCAGTACTTC. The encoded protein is CASSSGQGAIQETQYF.